Following are 26 T cell receptor beta chains from one sample sequenced in a study of tumor-infiltrating lymphocytes in primary liver carcinoma. The study co-extracted DNA and RNA from 20-30 mg of unsorted bulk tissue. Starting from 500 ng of total RNA, TCR beta cDNA was produced with a primer in the constant region. Three nested multiplex PCR rounds, a slightly modified ARM-PCR method, built the TCR beta libraries. It was with TRBV1-TRBV30 forward primers and a C-beta reverse primer that the first two PCR rounds were run, at approximately 10 cycles each. TCRdb re-called the multiplex PCR reads through MiXCR, storing one row per CDR3 protein. The sample lists 70,000 to 95,000 distinct CDR3 sequences; approximately 74% were seen once. The sample comprised liver tumor tissue from sampling region 4. Subset defined: tumor region T4, right-lateral pole. Every receptor here comes from a man between 35 and 55 years old with primary liver carcinoma and hepatitis B virus infection.

This chain uses TRBV12-3 or TRBV12-4 with TRBJ2-3, with unresolved D. This CDR3 has 14 amino acids. Trimming removed 8 bases from V and 1 base from J, with 13 bases in between. This CDR3 reads CASGLGQGTDTQYF. In DNA form, the CDR3 reads TGTGCCAGCGGTCTAGGGCAGGGCACAGATACGCAGTATTTT.

This clonotype was seen at least ten times. The rearrangement joins TRBV21-1 to TRBJ2-7. TRBV21-1 is a pseudogene. This CDR3 region has 12 residues. Here the CDR3 DNA reads TGTGCCAGCAGCGGGGGCTCCTACGAGCAGTACTTC. Its protein product is CASSGGSYEQYF.

On this clonotype: A junction boundary mismatches the germline segment, possibly from a read error. This sequence joins TRBV29-1 and TRBJ2-2; a weak D match, TRBD2 (5 bases). The CDR3 runs 16 residues. Germline V gives CDR1 SQVTM, CDR2 ANQGSEA. This CDR3 reads CSVEISGEANTGELLF. In DNA, the CDR3 is TGCAGCGTTGAAATTAGTGGCGAAGCGAACACCGGGGAGCTGTTGTTT.

Remarks on this clonotype: One junction end does not reproduce the germline sequence, and a read error may be involved. CDR3 DNA sequence: TGCGCCAGTAGCTTGGGACAAGCGACCCAGTACTTC. The encoded protein is CASSLGQATQYF. The chain uses TRBV5-1 and TRBJ2-5; D possibly corresponds to TRBD1 (6 bases). The CDR3 has 12 residues. Germline V gene sequence: CDR1 SGHRS, CDR2 YFSETQ. Complete variable domain (other parts from reference TRBV5-1 and TRBJ2-5): KAGVTQTPRYLIKTRGQQVTLSCSPISGHRSVSWYQQTPGQGLQFLFEYFSETQRNKGNFPGRFSGRQFSNSRSEMNVSTLELGDSALYLCASSLGQATQYFGPGTRLLVL.

This clonotype was seen just once. This chain uses TRBV7-2 with TRBJ1-1, with a tentative D call TRBD1 (6 bases). CDR3 length: 15 residues. Between the trimmed V and J ends, which lost 2 bases and 4 bases, there was a span of 14 bases. Germline CDR1 SGHTA, CDR2 FQGNSA. CDR3 residues: CASSLNQGWGTEAFF. Written as DNA, the CDR3 is TGTGCCAGCAGCTTAAATCAGGGGTGGGGCACTGAAGCTTTCTTT.

This clonotype occurred a few times. This chain uses TRBV20-1 with TRBJ2-1, with 10 bases matching TRBD1. The length of the CDR3 is 15 residues. The germline V gene has CDR1 DFQATT and CDR2 SNEGSKA (reference sequence). V trimming: 6 bases; J trimming: 1 base; junction bases outside the gene matches: 6. The CDR3 DNA follows: TGCAGTGCGGATGGGGACAGGGGATCCTACAATGAGCAGTTCTTC. It encodes CSADGDRGSYNEQFF.

Regarding this clonotype: A much larger clone lies one base from this, so it may be a read error. The CDR3 nucleotides read TGTGCCAGCAGCGGGAGAGGCGATGGGCAGTTCTTC. The encoded protein is CASSGRGDGQFF. V usage is TRBV2 and J usage is TRBJ2-1, with D possibly being TRBD2 (6 bases). Germline-derived CDR1 and CDR2 are SNHLY and FYNNEI. CDR3 length: 12 amino acids. Trimming pared 6 bases from V and 12 bases from J, leaving 15 bases between.

The CDR3 DNA is TGCAGCGTTGTACGGGGGGCAAATCAGCCCCAGTATTTT. This gives the protein CSVVRGANQPQYF. V gene TRBV29-1 combines with J gene TRBJ1-5; D possibly corresponds to TRBD2 (7 bases). The DNA end is a closer match to TRBJ2-3, so the J assignment may be wrong. This CDR3 is built from 13 residues. Per the germline V gene, CDR1 is SQVTM and CDR2 is ANQGSEA.

This clonotype appeared many times. The chain is built from TRBV5-1 and TRBJ2-1; 11 bases line up with TRBD2. Germline V gives CDR1 SGHRS, CDR2 YFSETQ. V lost 4 bases, J lost 6 bases, and 9 bases stayed unmatched. CDR3 length: 16 residues. CDR3 loop: CASSLIAGGPANEQFF. In DNA form, the CDR3 reads TGCGCCAGCAGCCTGATAGCGGGAGGGCCGGCCAATGAGCAGTTCTTC.

This clonotype occurred many times. This chain links TRBV6-6 with TRBJ2-1; D call uncertain. The CDR3 is made up of 15 amino acids. Trimming shortened V by 2 bases and J by 9 bases, and 17 bases separated the two germline ends. CDR1 MNHNY and CDR2 SVGAGI come from the germline V gene (reference sequence). DNA of the CDR3: TGTGCCAGCAGTTACATGATTAGCATTAATAGTGAGCAGTTCTTC. It yields the protein CASSYMISINSEQFF.

Remarks on this clonotype: This is likely a read error, given that the CDR3 carries no conserved phenylalanine or tryptophan at its end. V gene TRBV10-3 combines with J gene TRBJ2-7; D is unresolved. Germline V gives CDR1 ENHRY, CDR2 SYGVKD. The CDR3 contains 14 residues. The V gene lost 2 bases and the J gene lost 6 bases, with 14 bases spanning the gap. The CDR3 sequence: CAISERASGGEQYI. The CDR3 DNA sequence: TGTGCCATCAGTGAGAGAGCAAGTGGTGGCGAGCAGTACATC.

Turning to this clonotype: A much larger clonotype is one base distant, so this may be a read error. Since no conserved phenylalanine or tryptophan closes the CDR3, a read error is the likely cause. The chain recombines TRBV29-1 with TRBJ1-1, with D uncertain. The germline gives CDR1 SQVTM, CDR2 ANQGSEA. The CDR3 sequence is 11 residues long. V was trimmed by 7 bases and J by 1 base, leaving 7 bases between them. The CDR3 loop is CSAMGNTEAFL. DNA of the CDR3: TGCAGCGCCATGGGGAACACTGAAGCTTTCCTT.

This clonotype was detected only once. No conserved phenylalanine or tryptophan ends this CDR3, so it is likely a read error. This rearrangement joins TRBV5-6 to TRBJ2-7; D may correspond to TRBD1 or TRBD2 (5 bases each). The CDR3 extends over 13 amino acids. Between the trimmed V and J ends, which lost 8 bases and 1 base, there was a span of 13 bases. Germline CDR1 is SGHDT and CDR2 is YYEEEE. In DNA, the CDR3 is TGTGCCAGTAGCCTGGGGGAGTCCTACGAGCAGTACATC. It encodes CASSLGESYEQYI.

With regard to this clonotype: A much larger clone lies one base from this, so it may be a read error. The chain combines TRBV6-6 with TRBJ1-2, with 8 bases fitting TRBD1. Germline V CDR1 and CDR2: MNHNY, SVGAGI (reference sequence). CDR3 length: 15 residues. CDR3 sequence: CASSHGQGANYGHTF. CDR3 in DNA: TGTGCCAGCAGTCACGGACAGGGAGCTAACTATGGCCACACCTTC.

With respect to this clonotype: One base away lies a much larger clone, so this may be a sequencing read error. This sequence joins TRBV28 and TRBJ1-1, with 8 nucleotides matching TRBD1. This CDR3 contains 15 residues. Germline CDR1 reads MDHEN; CDR2 reads SYDVKM. CDR3 sequence (DNA): TGTGGCAGCAGTCCCCACGGACAGGGTAACACTGAAGCTTTCTTT. It specifies CGSSPHGQGNTEAFF.

The sample holds one count of this clonotype. Its ends do not fully match the called genes, so a read error is possible. The chain recombines TRBV11-2 with TRBJ2-5; D is tentatively TRBD1 or TRBD2 (5 bases each). CDR1 is SGHAT, CDR2 FQNNGV, per germline. The length of the CDR3 is 17 residues. CDR3 residues: CASSPVSGGSRQGTQYF. In DNA, the CDR3 is TGTGCCAGCAGCCCAGTCAGTGGGGGTAGTCGGCAAGGGACCCAGTACTTC.

This clonotype was counted a single time. The junction shows a germline mismatch at one end, possibly a read error. The gene calls are TRBV24-1 and TRBJ2-1; the D is unclear. Per germline, CDR1 KGHDR and CDR2 SFDVKD. This CDR3 spans 15 amino acids. DNA of the CDR3: TGTGCCACCAGTGAAGGAGTGAGCTCCTACAATGAGCAGTCCTTC. Translating it yields CATSEGVSSYNEQSF.

Concerning this clonotype: This may come from a read error, since a much larger clone is one base off. CDR3 DNA sequence: TGCGTCAGCAGCCAAGAAGGGGTTGGACATCCCCAGCATTTT. It yields the protein CVSSQEGVGHPQHF. The chain is built from TRBV4-1 and TRBJ1-5; TRBD1 might be the D (5 bases). CDR1 is MGHRA and CDR2 is YSYEKL in the germline V gene. The CDR3 is made up of 14 amino acids.

Concerning this clonotype itself: Lacking the conserved final phenylalanine or tryptophan, this CDR3 likely reflects a read error. The V call is TRBV28, the J call TRBJ2-5; D ambiguous. Germline V lookup: CDR1 MDHEN, CDR2 SYDVKM. CDR3 size: 12 residues. CDR3 loop: CARSFRRETQYL. CDR3 nucleotide sequence: TGTGCCAGGAGTTTCAGGCGGGAGACCCAGTACTTA.

This clonotype occurred many times. V usage is TRBV10-1 and J usage is TRBJ1-4, with a tentative D call TRBD1 (6 bases). Germline V lookup: CDR1 WNHNN, CDR2 SYGVQD (reference sequence). The CDR3 contains 14 residues. V was cut by 4 bases and J by 8 bases, with 14 bases left in between. The DNA of the CDR3 is TGCGCCAGCAGTGCCGATACAGGGAGAGAAAAACTGTTTTTT. This gives the protein CASSADTGREKLFF.

This chain uses TRBV4-1 with TRBJ2-1, with D possibly TRBD2 on 7 matching bases. The length of the CDR3 is 16 residues. V was clipped by 4 bases and J by 8 bases, with 21 bases between them. Germline V lookup: CDR1 MGHRA, CDR2 YSYEKL. CDR3 coding DNA: TGCGCCAGCAGCCCAATGGGGGCGGGAGACGAGGATGAGCAGTTCTTC. This sequence encodes CASSPMGAGDEDEQFF.

This sequence joins TRBV14 and TRBJ2-7; maybe TRBD2 (5 bases). From germline, CDR1 is SGHDN and CDR2 FVKESK. V gave up 1 base and J gave up 5 bases, with 15 bases separating them. The CDR3 covers 15 residues. The CDR3 DNA sequence: TGTGCCAGCAGCCAAGGTTTGCGGGTCGCCCACGAGCAGTACTTC. Its protein is CASSQGLRVAHEQYF.

This clonotype was picked up many times. The chain joins TRBV4-1 to TRBJ2-7, with no clear D. V gave up 4 bases and J gave up 4 bases, with 20 bases separating them. Germline CDR1 and CDR2: MGHRA and YSYEKL. This CDR3 contains 16 residues. In nucleotides, the CDR3 is TGCGCCAGCAGCCCCGACCGGTCGAGCAGACCTTACGAGCAGTACTTC. Translating it yields CASSPDRSSRPYEQYF.

This rearrangement joins TRBV6-1 to TRBJ2-2; TRBD1 matches at 10 bases. Germline values: CDR1 MNHNS, CDR2 SASEGT. The CDR3 length is 14 residues. CDR3 residues: CSNTRQGATGELFF. The CDR3 coding sequence is TGTTCCAACACCCGACAGGGGGCAACGGGGGAGCTGTTTTTT.

A note on this clonotype: One base away lies a much larger clone, so this may be a sequencing read error. V is TRBV5-1 and J is TRBJ2-3; TRBD2 might be the D (5 bases). The V and J ends lost 0 bases and 3 bases respectively, with 23 bases between them. The V gene's germline CDR1 is SGHRS and CDR2 YFSETQ. The CDR3 is made up of 19 amino acids. CDR3 loop: CASSLAQARGYGSTDTQYF. The CDR3 bases are TGCGCCAGCAGCTTGGCCCAGGCTAGAGGGTACGGATCGACAGATACGCAGTATTTT.

The sample holds many counts of this clonotype. The CDR3 bases are TGTGCCAGCAGTTACCCCGGCAGGGGGATGGGGAACACTGAAGCTTTCTTT. Protein product: CASSYPGRGMGNTEAFF. The chain recombines TRBV6-6 with TRBJ1-1; 7 bases line up with TRBD1. CDR3 length: 17 amino acids. V lost 2 bases and J lost 1; bases outside the gene matches: 10. Looked up from germline, CDR1 is MNHNY and CDR2 is SVGAGI (reference sequence).